Listed below are T cell receptor beta chains from one sample, sequenced in a study of regulatory T cells in long-lasting Graves disease. One entry per CDR3 protein, called by TCRdb with MiXCR from the multiplex PCR reads. The table has a few hundred thousand distinct CDR3 sequences, roughly 21% seen once. The sample was peripheral blood mononuclear cells (PBMCs), taken when the disease was refractory, from a patient treated with antithyroid drugs. These receptors were collected from a female donor with Graves disease. Both conserved end residues are part of each CDR3. D genes are given only for firm matches. Clone sizes are given selectively: once, few, many, or a class where the clone is expanded.

.,.,TRBJ2-7,TRBV7-9,CASSLRDTLGEQYF,TGTGCCAGCAGCCTCCGGGACACCCTAGGGGAGCAGTACTTC
.,many,TRBJ2-5,TRBV2,CASSPAGFPETQYF,TGTGCCAGCAGCCCGGCGGGCTTCCCGGAGACCCAGTACTTC
.,few,TRBJ1-1,TRBV16,CASSQSPGNTEAFF,TGTGCCAGCAGCCAATCTCCGGGGAACACTGAAGCTTTCTTT
.,many,TRBJ2-2,TRBV27,CASSLSAIQGINTGELFF,TGTGCCAGCAGTTTATCGGCCATTCAGGGGATTAACACCGGGGAGCTGTTTTTT
.,many,TRBJ1-1,TRBV7-9,CASSLGQVNTEAFF,TGTGCCAGCAGCTTAGGACAGGTGAACACTGAAGCTTTCTTT
.,many,TRBJ2-4,TRBV28,CASSKRPGGTKPIQYF,TGTGCCAGCAGCAAGAGACCAGGTGGGACGAAACCCATTCAGTACTTC
.,.,TRBJ1-1,TRBV7-4,CTSTPPSVNTEAFF,TGTACCAGCACCCCCCCCAGCGTGAACACTGAAGCTTTCTTT
.,many,TRBJ1-2,TRBV28,CASSSPGFGGTNYGYTF,TGTGCCAGCAGTTCACCGGGATTCGGGGGAACTAACTATGGCTACACCTTC
TRBD2,.,TRBJ2-3,TRBV7-2,CASSLGTSGSPDTQYF,TGTGCCAGCAGCTTAGGGACTAGCGGGAGTCCAGATACGCAGTATTTT
.,.,TRBJ1-6,TRBV3-1,CASSPRHLSSYNSPLHF,TGTGCCAGCAGCCCCCGACACCTGAGCTCCTATAATTCACCCCTCCACTTT
.,few,TRBJ2-2,TRBV19,CASTVGQFSRGSPGLFTGELFF,TGTGCCAGTACTGTCGGACAGTTCTCGAGGGGGTCCCCCGGGCTTTTCACCGGGGAGCTGTTTTTT
.,many,TRBJ2-5,TRBV11-2,CASSLGGFGTQYF,TGTGCCAGCAGCTTAGGAGGGTTCGGGACCCAGTACTTC
TRBD1,.,TRBJ2-5,TRBV4-1,CASSQAPPGTGTQQTQYF,TGCGCCAGCAGCCAAGCCCCACCCGGGACAGGGACTCAGCAGACCCAGTACTTC
.,.,TRBJ1-4,TRBV5-1,CASSLVVGTNEKLFF,TGCGCCAGCAGCTTGGTTGTAGGAACTAATGAAAAACTGTTTTTT
.,.,TRBJ2-6,TRBV6-1,CASRPSGRYYSGANVLTF,TGTGCCAGCAGGCCATCGGGGAGGTATTATAGTGGGGCCAACGTCCTGACTTTC
.,.,TRBJ2-2,TRBV5-5,CASSPTWGSGTGELFF,TGTGCCAGCAGCCCAACCTGGGGATCGGGTACCGGGGAGCTGTTTTTT
.,many,TRBJ2-7,TRBV6-1,CASSRTKTYEQYF,TGTGCCAGCAGTAGGACAAAAACCTACGAGCAGTACTTC
.,few,TRBJ1-2,TRBV7-6,CASSPGPAGGYTF,TGTGCCAGCAGCCCCGGGCCAGCGGGAGGCTACACCTTC
TRBD2,many,TRBJ2-5,TRBV12-3/TRBV12-4,CASSLERTSGYQETQYF,TGTGCCAGCAGTTTGGAGCGGACTAGCGGGTACCAAGAGACCCAGTACTTC
.,many,TRBJ2-5,TRBV24-1,CATSDPPDAAQYF,TGTGCCACCAGTGACCCCCCAGATGCGGCCCAGTACTTC
.,many,TRBJ2-5,TRBV28,CASSIDDIQYF,TGTGCCAGCAGTATCGACGACATCCAGTACTTC
.,few,TRBJ1-2,TRBV19,CASIGEPYGYTF,TGTGCCAGTATTGGGGAACCATATGGCTACACCTTC
TRBD2,.,TRBJ2-4,TRBV20-1,CSATRTSGLLAKNIQYF,TGCAGTGCTACAAGGACTAGCGGCCTCCTAGCCAAAAACATTCAGTACTTC
.,.,TRBJ1-1,TRBV20-1,CSAEGRDAYSTEAFF,TGCAGTGCAGAGGGCCGGGATGCTTACTCCACTGAAGCTTTCTTT
.,few,TRBJ2-7,TRBV5-1,CASSFWRDAPPYEQYF,TGCGCCAGCAGCTTCTGGCGGGACGCTCCCCCCTACGAGCAGTACTTC
.,.,TRBJ1-6,TRBV7-2,CASSLARYRRVSPLHF,TGTGCCAGCAGCTTAGCCCGGTACAGGCGGGTTTCACCCCTCCACTTT
.,.,TRBJ1-1,TRBV28,CASSLWRTNNEAFF,TGTGCCAGCAGTTTATGGCGGACAAATAATGAAGCTTTCTTT
.,many,TRBJ1-2,TRBV28,CASTGPNYGYTF,TGTGCCAGCACGGGGCCTAACTATGGCTACACCTTC
.,.,TRBJ1-3,TRBV9,CASSVYLGADTIYF,TGTGCCAGCAGCGTTTATCTTGGGGCTGACACCATATATTTT
.,many,TRBJ2-5,TRBV6-1,CASSATGSQETQYF,TGTGCCAGCAGTGCAACAGGGTCCCAAGAGACCCAGTACTTC
TRBD2,few,TRBJ2-3,TRBV6-1,CASSERLAADTQYF,TGTGCCAGCAGTGAAAGACTAGCCGCAGATACGCAGTATTTT
.,few,TRBJ2-6,TRBV29-1,CSVEEAGSGANVLTF,TGCAGCGTTGAAGAGGCCGGAAGTGGGGCCAACGTCCTGACTTTC
TRBD1,many,TRBJ1-4,TRBV5-1,CASSSGTGAEKLFF,TGCGCCAGCAGCTCCGGGACAGGGGCTGAAAAACTGTTTTTT
.,many,TRBJ2-5,TRBV20-1,CSARAAGWGETQYF,TGCAGTGCTAGGGCCGCGGGATGGGGTGAGACCCAGTACTTC
.,few,TRBJ2-7,TRBV13,CASSFGTSSSRTEQYF,TGTGCCAGCAGCTTTGGAACTAGCTCCTCGAGAACCGAGCAGTACTTC
.,.,TRBJ1-2,TRBV7-2,CASSVQSNYGYTF,TGTGCCAGCAGCGTACAGTCAAACTATGGCTACACCTTC
.,few,TRBJ2-7,TRBV7-9,CASSPQGDEQYF,TGTGCCAGCAGCCCTCAAGGGGACGAGCAGTACTTC
.,.,TRBJ2-7,TRBV6-2/TRBV6-3,CASSYLFGQADYNSYERYF,TGTGCCAGCAGTTACTTATTCGGACAGGCGGACTATAATTCCTACGAGCGGTACTTC
.,many,TRBJ2-5,TRBV7-2,CASSRGETETQYF,TGTGCCAGCAGCCGAGGAGAGACAGAGACCCAGTACTTC
.,many,TRBJ1-6,TRBV28,CASNRGYNSPLHF,TGTGCCAGCAATAGGGGCTATAATTCACCCCTCCACTTT
.,many,TRBJ1-1,TRBV28,CASSLEGQAAFF,TGTGCCAGCAGTTTGGAGGGGCAAGCGGCTTTCTTT
.,many,TRBJ2-5,TRBV18,CASSPPSMETQYF,TGTGCCAGCTCACCACCTAGCATGGAGACCCAGTACTTC
.,.,TRBJ1-6,TRBV7-2,CASRVLSYNSPLHF,TGTGCCAGCAGAGTACTCTCCTATAATTCACCCCTCCACTTT
TRBD1,few,TRBJ1-5,TRBV20-1,CSAKTGGINQPQHF,TGCAGTGCTAAAACAGGGGGAATCAATCAGCCCCAGCATTTT
.,few,TRBJ1-2,TRBV6-2/TRBV6-3,CASSETVMGADGYTF,TGTGCCAGCAGTGAAACTGTTATGGGGGCCGATGGCTACACCTTC
TRBD2,.,TRBJ2-3,TRBV20-1,CSAPGGLALRSGDTQYF,TGCAGTGCTCCGGGGGGTCTAGCGTTAAGATCGGGCGATACGCAGTATTTT
TRBD1,many,TRBJ1-4,TRBV7-9,CASSPSRGQDNEKLFF,TGTGCCAGCAGCCCATCAAGGGGACAGGATAATGAAAAACTGTTTTTT
.,few,TRBJ2-7,TRBV7-9,CASSWSGDKSYEQYF,TGTGCCAGCAGCTGGAGCGGCGACAAGAGCTACGAGCAGTACTTC
.,.,TRBJ1-1,TRBV15,CATSRVKYGEWNTEAFF,TGTGCCACCAGCAGAGTTAAGTACGGGGAGTGGAACACTGAAGCTTTCTTT
.,many,TRBJ1-2,TRBV28,CASSSPRRNYGYTF,TGTGCCAGCAGTTCGCCCAGGAGGAACTATGGCTACACCTTC
TRBD2,few,TRBJ2-7,TRBV6-5,CASSYQAGGASYEQYF,TGTGCCAGCAGTTACCAGGCGGGGGGCGCCTCCTACGAGCAGTACTTC
TRBD2,.,TRBJ2-5,TRBV5-4,CASSAWGWTSGGEEETQYF,TGTGCCAGCAGCGCGTGGGGTTGGACTAGCGGGGGGGAGGAAGAGACCCAGTACTTC